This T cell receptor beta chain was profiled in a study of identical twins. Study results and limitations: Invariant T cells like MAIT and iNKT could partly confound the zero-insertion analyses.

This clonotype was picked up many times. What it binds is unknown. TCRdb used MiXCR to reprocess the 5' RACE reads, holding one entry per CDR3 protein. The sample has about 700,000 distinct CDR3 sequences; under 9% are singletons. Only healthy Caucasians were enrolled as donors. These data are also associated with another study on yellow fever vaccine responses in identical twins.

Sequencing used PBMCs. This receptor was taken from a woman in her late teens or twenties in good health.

The CDR3 protein is CSVDPIVSGELFF. CDR3 DNA sequence: TGCAGCGTGGACCCTATCGTCTCCGGGGAGCTGTTTTTT. The J gene is TRBJ2-2, the V gene TRBV29-1; D uncertain. CDR1 is SQVTM and CDR2 is ANQGSEA in the germline V gene. Trimming shortened V by 6 bases and J by 6 bases, and 14 bases separated the two germline ends. This CDR3 is 13 amino acids long.